This T cell receptor (beta chain) was sequenced for a study of blood T cell repertoires in COVID-19. CDR3 length equals 15 residues. Germline V gene sequence: CDR1 MDHEN, CDR2 SYDVKM. The V gene lost 8 bases and the J gene lost 4 bases, with 18 bases spanning the gap. As handled by the study authors: Counts of nucleated cells, estimated from reference gene primer amplification, were obtained. The method was immunoSEQ multiplex PCR; TCRdb's version includes in-frame clones alone and lacks a portion of them. Clone size and V and J calls were adopted from that table, with D and trimming inferred from the DNA. The table records 150,000 to 200,000 clones, just under 80% of them present only once.

This TCR derives from a woman of 80 years or more with acute or convalescent COVID-19. The sample taken for sequencing was peripheral blood. The chain recombines TRBV28 with TRBJ1-5, with D possibly matching TRBD1 (6 bases). The CDR3 nucleotides read TGTGCCAGCCTTCCGAAAATGCAGGGGAATCAGCCCCAGCATTTT. Protein sequence: CASLPKMQGNQPQHF. The full variable domain, in which reference TRBV28 and TRBJ1-5 provide the parts outside the CDR3, is DVKVTQSSRYLVKRTGEKVFLECVQDMDHENMFWYRQDPGLGLRLIYFSYDVKMKEKGDIPEGYSVSREKKERFSLILESASTNQTSMYLCASLPKMQGNQPQHFGDGTRLSIL.